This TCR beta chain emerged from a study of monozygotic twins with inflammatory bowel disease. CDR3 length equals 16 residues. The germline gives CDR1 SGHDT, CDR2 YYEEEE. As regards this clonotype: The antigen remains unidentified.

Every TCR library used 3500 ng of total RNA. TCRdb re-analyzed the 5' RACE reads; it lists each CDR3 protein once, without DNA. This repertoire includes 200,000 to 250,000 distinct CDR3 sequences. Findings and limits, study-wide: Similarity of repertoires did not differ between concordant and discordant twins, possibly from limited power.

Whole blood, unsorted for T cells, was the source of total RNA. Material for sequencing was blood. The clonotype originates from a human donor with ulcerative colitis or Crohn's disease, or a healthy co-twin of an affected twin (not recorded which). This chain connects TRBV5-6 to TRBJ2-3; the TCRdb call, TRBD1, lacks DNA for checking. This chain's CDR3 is CASSLGDGWRPDTQYF.